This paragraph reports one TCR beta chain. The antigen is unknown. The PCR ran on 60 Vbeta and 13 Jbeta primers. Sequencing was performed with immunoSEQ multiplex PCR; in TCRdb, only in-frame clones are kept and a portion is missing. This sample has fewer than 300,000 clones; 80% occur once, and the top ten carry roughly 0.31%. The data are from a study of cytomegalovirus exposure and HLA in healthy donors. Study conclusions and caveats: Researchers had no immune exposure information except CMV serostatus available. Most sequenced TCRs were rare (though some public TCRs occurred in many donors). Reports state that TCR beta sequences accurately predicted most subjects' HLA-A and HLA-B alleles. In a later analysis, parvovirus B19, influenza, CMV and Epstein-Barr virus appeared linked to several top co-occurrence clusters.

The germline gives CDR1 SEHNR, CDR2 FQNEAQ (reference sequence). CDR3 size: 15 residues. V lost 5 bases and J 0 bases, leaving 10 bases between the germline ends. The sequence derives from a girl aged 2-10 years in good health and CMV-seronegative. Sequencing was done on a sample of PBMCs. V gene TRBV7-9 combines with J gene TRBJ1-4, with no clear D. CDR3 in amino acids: CASSLDRATNEKLFF. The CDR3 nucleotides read TGTGCCAGCAGCCTCGACCGGGCAACTAATGAAAAACTGTTTTTT.